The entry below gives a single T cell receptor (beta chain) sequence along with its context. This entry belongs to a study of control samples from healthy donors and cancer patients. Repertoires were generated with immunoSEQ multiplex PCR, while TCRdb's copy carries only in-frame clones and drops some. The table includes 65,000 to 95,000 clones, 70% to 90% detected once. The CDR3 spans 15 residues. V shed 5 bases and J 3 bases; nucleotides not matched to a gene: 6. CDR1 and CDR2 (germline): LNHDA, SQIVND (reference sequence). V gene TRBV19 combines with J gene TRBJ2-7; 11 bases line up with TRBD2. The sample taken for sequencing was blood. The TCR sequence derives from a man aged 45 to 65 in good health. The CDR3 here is CASSPIAGGIYEQYF. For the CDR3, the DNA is TGTGCCAGTAGTCCCATAGCGGGAGGGATCTACGAGCAGTACTTC.